This TCR beta chain stems from a study of T cell responses to AZD1222 COVID-19 vaccine. Turning to the study itself: The analysis combined second doses at about 4 or about 12 weeks. Study-level results: Along spike, vaccine-associated CD4 TCRs were found throughout, with dominance at 160-218 and 743-854. At study baseline, merely several AZD1222 recipients were seropositive. Repertoire sampling was restricted to post-peak T cell response timepoints.

Data came from immunoSEQ multiplex PCR; TCRdb stores just in-frame clones and leaves some out. The table lists 70,000 or so clones, around 88% of them singletons. In regard to this clone: Antigen: not known.

This clonotype was obtained from an adult in good health. This specimen was peripheral blood, taken on day 0 of AZD1222 vaccination.

Here the CDR3 reads CASSYLRELEQYF. For the CDR3, the DNA is TGTGCCAGCAGTTATCTGAGGGAACTCGAGCAGTACTTC. The chain couples TRBV6-1 to TRBJ2-7; weak D call: TRBD2 (5 bases). Germline-derived CDR1 and CDR2 are MNHNS and SASEGT. This CDR3 comprises 13 residues. Trimming left V 5 bases short and J 6 bases short, with 14 bases between.